Shown below are 21 T cell receptor beta chains from a single sample sequenced in a study of cytomegalovirus exposure and HLA in healthy donors. Researchers ran the PCR with 60 Vbeta and 13 Jbeta primers. This table comes from immunoSEQ multiplex PCR, and its TCRdb copy is limited to in-frame clones, with some not included. Of 270,000 or so clones listed, 86% are singletons. Sequenced sample: PBMCs. All receptors come from a man aged 40-55 years in good health and CMV-seropositive.

Only one count was recorded for this clone. This rearrangement joins TRBV28 to TRBJ1-1, with 8 bases lining up with TRBD1. V dropped 3 bases and J dropped 8; count of bases not matched to a gene: 5. CDR3 length equals 13 residues. From germline, CDR1 is MDHEN and CDR2 SYDVKM. CDR3: CASSFRRGQEAFF. DNA for the CDR3: TGTGCCAGCAGTTTTCGCAGGGGGCAGGAAGCTTTCTTT.

The chain is built from TRBV2 and TRBJ2-1, with D possibly being TRBD2 (6 bases). Trimming left V 8 bases short and J 3 bases short, with 11 bases between. There are 13 residues in the CDR3. Germline loops: CDR1 SNHLY, CDR2 FYNNEI. The CDR3 DNA is TGTGCCAGCGGAGGGACGGGCTACAATGAGCAGTTCTTC. Encoded protein: CASGGTGYNEQFF.

This clone was counted between two and nine times. The J gene is TRBJ2-1, the V gene TRBV19; D remains ambiguous. Trimming removed 2 bases from V and 1 base from J, with 12 bases in between. The CDR3 sequence is 16 residues long. Germline V gives CDR1 LNHDA, CDR2 SQIVND (reference sequence). CDR3 sequence: CASSITISRSYNEQFF. CDR3 in DNA: TGTGCCAGTAGTATAACCATCAGCAGGTCCTACAATGAGCAGTTCTTC.

The chain links TRBV19 to TRBJ2-1; 7 bases are shared with TRBD1. Germline trimming cut 4 bases from V and 0 bases from J; bases unmatched to any gene: 3. The CDR3 is made up of 15 amino acids. Germline V gene data show CDR1 as LNHDA and CDR2 as SQIVND (reference sequence). The CDR3 reads CASSTDRSSYNEQFF. In DNA form, the CDR3 reads TGTGCCAGTAGTACGGACAGGAGCTCCTACAATGAGCAGTTCTTC.

This clone was seen a single time. The chain uses TRBV6-6 and TRBJ2-2; D not certain. The CDR3 spans 12 residues. Per the germline V gene, CDR1 is MNHNY and CDR2 is SVGAGI (reference sequence). V was pared by 6 bases and J by 5 bases, with 7 bases between. The CDR3, as DNA: TGTGCCAGCAGCCTACTTACCGGGGAGCTGTTTTTT. It codes for CASSLLTGELFF.

The chain has TRBV5-5 and TRBJ2-7, with 14 bases that match TRBD2. The CDR3 consists of 17 residues. Germline CDR1 reads SGHKS; CDR2 reads YYEKEE (reference sequence). J lost 5 bases, V lost 4 bases, and 11 bases had no gene match. CDR3 loop: CASSVGTSGSLFDEQYF. In nucleotides, the CDR3 is TGTGCCAGCAGCGTAGGGACTAGCGGGAGCCTCTTTGACGAGCAGTACTTC.

This chain uses TRBV7-6 with TRBJ1-1; D unresolved. The CDR3 is 15 residues long. From germline, CDR1 is SGHVS and CDR2 FNYEAQ. V was pared by 4 bases and J by 1 base, with 13 bases between. CDR3 sequence reads: CASSWPEGSNTEAFF. The CDR3, as DNA: TGTGCCAGCAGCTGGCCAGAGGGCTCGAACACTGAAGCTTTCTTT.

This clone was picked up a small number of times. V is TRBV7-9 and J is TRBJ2-1; 10 bases agree with TRBD2. The germline V gene encodes CDR1 SEHNR and CDR2 FQNEAQ (reference sequence). The V segment lost 5 bases and the J segment 6 bases; nucleotides outside the gene matches: 4. The CDR3 spans 14 residues. The CDR3 region has the DNA TGTGCCAGCAGCCCTAGCGGGAGTTCCAATGAGCAGTTCTTC. Its translation is CASSPSGSSNEQFF. Full variable domain (remainder filled in from reference TRBV7-9 and TRBJ2-1): DTGVSQNPRHKITKRGQNVTFRCDPISEHNRLYWYRQTLGQGPEFLTYFQNEAQLEKSRLLSDRFSAERPKGSFSTLEIQRTEQGDSAMYLCASSPSGSSNEQFFGPGTRLTVL.

The genes are TRBV5-4 and TRBJ2-1; TRBD1 matches at 9 bases. Germline values: CDR1 SGHNT, CDR2 YYREEE (reference sequence). With 6 bases clipped from V and 8 bases from J, the junction kept 6 bases outside the gene matches. The CDR3 totals 13 residues. CDR3 in DNA: TGTGCCAGCACAGGGGACAGGGATTATGAGCAGTTCTTC. Protein product: CASTGDRDYEQFF.

The V gene is TRBV7-3, the J gene TRBJ2-1; the D is unclear. This CDR3 is built from 13 residues. The V gene's germline CDR1 is SGHTA and CDR2 FQGTGA. Trimming cost V 4 bases and J 8 bases, with 12 bases left between them. CDR3 protein: CASSSPGWDEQFF. Written as DNA, the CDR3 is TGTGCCAGCAGCTCCCCGGGTTGGGATGAGCAGTTCTTC.

The chain employs TRBV28 and TRBJ2-5; 10 bases agree with TRBD2. V lost 1 base to trimming and J lost 3 bases; unmatched junction nucleotides: 11. Germline V lookup: CDR1 MDHEN, CDR2 SYDVKM. The CDR3 totals 18 residues. The CDR3 DNA sequence: TGTGCCAGCAGTTTATATAACGCCCTAGCGGGAGATGAAGAGACCCAGTACTTC. It encodes CASSLYNALAGDEETQYF.

V and J are TRBV7-8 and TRBJ2-1; tentatively, D is TRBD2 (6 bases). CDR3 length: 16 residues. V was clipped by 5 bases and J by 3 bases, with 17 bases between them. Per germline, CDR1 SGHVS and CDR2 FQNEAQ. CDR3 in amino acids: CASSPLGEAIYNEQFF. CDR3 DNA: TGTGCCAGCAGCCCCCTGGGGGAGGCTATCTACAATGAGCAGTTCTTC.

V is TRBV10-3 and J is TRBJ2-1, with TRBD2 matching over 7 bases. This CDR3 has 16 residues. With V trimmed by 0 bases and J by 8 bases, 10 bases remained unmatched. Per the germline V gene, CDR1 is ENHRY and CDR2 is SYGVKD. In nucleotides, the CDR3 is TGTGCCATCAGTGAGTCACCTAGCGGAAATTTCCATGAGCAGTTCTTC. Amino acids: CAISESPSGNFHEQFF.

V gene TRBV9 combines with J gene TRBJ2-1; 12 nucleotides line up with TRBD2. The CDR3 extends over 15 amino acids. Germline CDR1 SGDLS, CDR2 YYNGEE. V lost 3 bases and J lost 12; bases outside the gene matches: 10. The CDR3 coding sequence is TGTGCCAGCAGCGCCGGACTAGCGGGACTAGACCGGCAGTTCTTC. It translates to CASSAGLAGLDRQFF.

The chain has TRBV7-9 and TRBJ2-1, with 10 bases aligning to TRBD1. V trimming: 3 bases; J trimming: 9 bases; junction bases outside the gene matches: 8. This CDR3 comprises 15 residues. CDR1 and CDR2 (germline): SEHNR, FQNEAQ (reference sequence). This CDR3 reads CASSLEKTGGIEQFF. The CDR3 DNA sequence: TGTGCCAGCAGCTTGGAGAAGACAGGGGGCATTGAGCAGTTCTTC.

V and J are TRBV14 and TRBJ2-5; no definite D call. The V end lost 3 bases, the J end lost 5 bases, and 10 bases lay between the germline ends. The CDR3 is 13 amino acids. The germline V gene has CDR1 SGHDN and CDR2 FVKESK. This chain's CDR3 is CASSQGRLETQYF. The CDR3 nucleotides read TGTGCCAGCAGCCAGGGCAGGTTGGAGACCCAGTACTTC.

This clone came up a few times. V is TRBV4-1 and J is TRBJ1-4; D call uncertain. The CDR3 runs 14 residues. V lost 0 bases, J lost 7 bases, and 9 bases lay in between. Per the germline V gene, CDR1 is MGHRA and CDR2 is YSYEKL. Here the CDR3 DNA reads TGCGCCAGCAGCCAAGAACCAGGAGGTGAAAAACTGTTTTTT. Amino acid sequence: CASSQEPGGEKLFF.

This rearrangement joins TRBV28 to TRBJ2-7; 8 bases are a match to TRBD1. In germline, CDR1 is MDHEN, CDR2 SYDVKM. V shed 5 bases and J 2 bases; nucleotides not matched to a gene: 5. The CDR3 sequence is 14 residues long. In nucleotides, the CDR3 is TGTGCCAGCAGTAAACGGGACAGGCCCTACGAGCAGTACTTC. This codes for CASSKRDRPYEQYF.

This chain uses TRBV5-1 with TRBJ2-5; 8 bases are a match to TRBD2. Germline V gene data show CDR1 as SGHRS and CDR2 as YFSETQ. V lost 1 base to trimming and J lost 2 bases; unmatched junction nucleotides: 7. The CDR3 consists of 16 residues. The DNA of the CDR3 is TGCGCCAGCAGCTTGAGAGTAGCGGGGTTACAAGAGACCCAGTACTTC. Translated, it gives CASSLRVAGLQETQYF.

The chain recombines TRBV7-2 with TRBJ2-5, with 11 bases identical to TRBD1. The CDR3 sequence is 14 residues long. V was clipped by 4 bases and J by 8 bases; unmatched bases: 6. Germline assignment: CDR1 SGHTA and CDR2 FQGNSA. CDR3 region: CASSSSGQGETQYF. The DNA of the CDR3 is TGTGCCAGCAGCTCGTCGGGACAGGGGGAAACCCAGTACTTC.

The table lists this clone with a few counts. The rearrangement uses TRBV5-4 and TRBJ1-1; no clear D gene. Between the trimmed V and J ends, which lost 4 bases and 0 bases, there was a span of 13 bases. The germline CDR1 and CDR2 sequences are SGHNT and YYREEE (reference sequence). The CDR3 has 15 amino acids. This chain's CDR3 is CASSPHPGMNTEAFF. Here the CDR3 DNA reads TGTGCCAGCAGCCCCCACCCGGGGATGAACACTGAAGCTTTCTTT.